These T cell receptor beta chains were read from a single sample in a study of CD8+ T cells in alopecia areata. Sequenced by immunoSEQ multiplex PCR; TCRdb stores in-frame clones only, minus some. The table has tens of thousands of clones, more than 45% seen once. The specimen was CD8+ T cells sorted from blood, collected between weeks 36 and 40, from a patient treated with tofacitinib. These receptors were taken from a human donor with alopecia areata. Each CDR3 is given with its conserved first and last residue.

j_call v_call cdr3_length cdr3_aa
TRBJ1-1 TRBV30 13 CAWTPGVGTEAFF
TRBJ2-1 TRBV13 16 CASTPPSGRAYNEQFF
TRBJ2-7 TRBV7-2 13 CASSQGEAYEQYF
TRBJ2-2 TRBV4-1 18 CASSQERAGQGTTGELFF
TRBJ2-7 TRBV7-9 14 CASSFGRSSYEQYF
TRBJ1-2 TRBV19 12 CASSPGGAGYTF
TRBJ1-1 TRBV30 14 CAWTPGQRGTEAFF
TRBJ2-2 TRBV27 12 CASRPRVGELFF
TRBJ2-1 TRBV7-2 11 CATYGQNEQFF
TRBJ2-7 TRBV4-1 16 CASSQELVGSSYEQYF
TRBJ2-3 TRBV9 17 CASSVAGGGSGMDTQYF
TRBJ2-1 TRBV23-1 13 CATRLAGDNEQFF
TRBJ2-7 TRBV29-1 12 CSAGPSSYEQYF
TRBJ2-5 TRBV7-9 15 CASSPPVVHQETQYF